This TCR beta chain was retrieved from a study of blood T cells in healthy people across ages. Healthy Caucasian individuals from Russia aged about 6 to 90 were enrolled as donors. It was with a sample-barcoded 5' primer and a J-beta primer mix that a second PCR of about 7 to 12 cycles was run. Each CDR3 protein is one row after TCRdb ran MiXCR on the 5' RACE reads. The sample lists about 1.5 million distinct CDR3 sequences, around 42% occurring once. The CDR3 spans 12 residues. Germline CDR1 SGHTA, CDR2 FQGNSA. Deletions cut 4 bases from V and 7 bases from J, with 11 bases between. This clonotype was detected many times.

Specimen: blood. The gene calls are TRBV7-2 and TRBJ2-7, with D perhaps matching TRBD1 (6 bases). This clonotype originated in a woman between 18 and 29 years old in good health. The CDR3 here is CASSYRVGEQYF. DNA of the CDR3: TGTGCCAGCAGCTACAGGGTGGGTGAGCAGTACTTC.